The text below deals with one T cell receptor beta chain. Trimming shortened V by 2 bases and J by 7 bases, and 7 bases separated the two germline ends. Germline V gives CDR1 SGHTA, CDR2 FQGNSA. This CDR3 comprises 12 residues. The data derive from a study of control samples from healthy donors and cancer patients. The table came from immunoSEQ multiplex PCR; TCRdb's copy has only in-frame clones and leaves some out. The data hold under 200,000 clones, with approximately 94% observed a single time. This chain connects TRBV7-2 to TRBJ2-3, with D unclear. The sequenced sample was PBMCs. This clonotype was obtained from a man in his sixties with colorectal cancer. The CDR3 here is CASSLTRYTQYF. The CDR3 DNA reads as TGTGCCAGCAGCTTAACCCGGTATACGCAGTATTTT.